These T cell receptor beta chains were read from a single sample in a study of T cells in localized non-small cell lung cancer. The repertoire was sequenced with immunoSEQ multiplex PCR; TCRdb's copy has only in-frame clones and lacks some. The table lists 1,300 to 1,500 clones, approximately 23% of them singletons. Sequencing was performed on lung tumor tissue, taken before any cancer treatment. These receptors came from a female donor older than 55 with stage II squamous cell lung carcinoma. Both conserved end residues are part of each CDR3. Each record gives: D gene, clone size, V gene, J gene, CDR3 protein, CDR3 DNA. D genes are given only for firm matches. Not every row has a clone size; where given, it reads once, few, many or a size class.

TRBD2,.,TRBV28,TRBJ2-2,CASSGGANTGELFF,TGTGCCAGCAGTGGGGGGGCGAACACCGGGGAGCTGTTTTTT
.,medium-sized,TRBV9,TRBJ2-1,CASSVEQGANEQFF,TGTGCCAGCAGCGTAGAACAGGGAGCCAATGAGCAGTTCTTC
TRBD2,.,TRBV4-1,TRBJ2-7,CASSPGRLAASYEQYF,TGCGCCAGCAGCCCAGGCCGACTAGCGGCGTCCTACGAGCAGTACTTC
.,.,TRBV9,TRBJ1-2,CASSADSLYGYTF,TGTGCCAGCAGCGCGGACAGCCTCTATGGCTACACCTTC
TRBD2,few,TRBV9,TRBJ2-5,CASSAGTSGYQETQYF,TGTGCCAGCAGCGCAGGGACTAGCGGGTACCAAGAGACCCAGTACTTC
TRBD2,.,TRBV6-8,TRBJ2-7,CASSYGGSLHEQYF,TGTGCCAGCAGTTACGGCGGGAGTCTACACGAGCAGTACTTC
TRBD1,medium-sized,TRBV11-3,TRBJ1-1,CASSQPTGENTEAFF,TGTGCCAGCAGCCAACCGACAGGGGAGAACACTGAAGCTTTCTTT
.,.,TRBV6-8,TRBJ2-5,CASRGVTQETQYF,TGTGCCAGCAGGGGCGTAACTCAAGAGACCCAGTACTTC
TRBD1,.,TRBV15,TRBJ1-4,CATSGRDRRNEKLFF,TGTGCCACCAGCGGCCGGGACAGGAGGAATGAAAAACTGTTTTTT
TRBD1,medium-sized,TRBV11-3,TRBJ1-2,CASSLALMGQGASGYTF,TGTGCCAGCAGCTTGGCCTTGATGGGGCAGGGGGCCTCTGGCTACACCTTC
.,.,TRBV9,TRBJ2-1,CASSVEGASSYNEQFF,TGTGCCAGCAGCGTAGAGGGCGCGAGCTCCTACAATGAGCAGTTCTTC
.,large,TRBV18,TRBJ2-7,CASSPETKTKQYF,TGTGCCAGCTCACCCGAAACTAAGACGAAGCAGTACTTC
.,few,TRBV1,TRBJ2-1,CASSHTGDEQFF,TGCGCCAGCAGCCATACAGGCGATGAGCAGTTCTTC
.,few,TRBV6-8,TRBJ2-3,CASRKQGAADTQYF,TGTGCCAGCAGAAAACAGGGAGCGGCAGATACGCAGTATTTT